This T cell receptor beta chain was documented in a study of human T cells and chemical hapten exposure (dated by TCRdb to 2020 to 2022). Background for the entire study: For sensitization, 2% DPC in acetone was applied to a 2 cm by 2 cm area of upper inner arm skin. Throughout the approximately 23-week study period, patients were also given weekly therapeutic DPC doses on the scalp. Patch testing was performed on the upper back with Finn chambers containing 0.01% DPC, and the patch tests were scored after 6 days according to International Contact Dermatitis Research Group standards. Alopecia areata with under or over 50% scalp involvement, alopecia totalis and alopecia universalis were represented in the patient cohort, which was mostly female. Libraries were pooled for sequencing, and per-sample TCR yields varied mainly because of small differences in library volumes within the pool. The study tracked peripheral blood TCR repertoire changes in vivo during primary and secondary sensitization to the hapten diphenylcyclopropenone (DPC) in alopecia patients. Blood was sampled from patients pre-sensitization (week 0) and at 2, 6 and about 24 weeks after DPC sensitization. For TCR sequencing, blood came from approximately 29 alopecia patients at anywhere from one to four time points (pre-sensitization, 2, 6 and 24 weeks). The study at large found these results: All patients had alopecia, a presumed autoimmune disease, so their immune response might differ from that of healthy individuals. Patch test score was positively correlated with the number of PT1 expanded TCRs, with significance at thresholds 8, 16 and 32 but not at 4. Expanded TCRs formed significantly more large CDR3 similarity clusters than pre-sensitization or healthy control sets, consistent with antigen-driven responses. After repeated subsampling, changes were observed in the strength of the expansion versus patch-test correlation and in the threshold at which the correlation became significant. No change with DPC sensitization was found in the number of TCRs above 1 in 1000 frequency, and no evidence of global repertoire structure alterations was found.

The label giving this sample's time point can be read as: patch test 2, 6 weeks after DPC sensitization. Read against the paper, the sample's treatment or condition label means: therapeutic diphenylcyclopropenone sensitization with weekly scalp DPC. At every patch-test visit, the blood draw took place before the patch test was put on. Patients were considered eligible if aged 18 to 70, diagnosed with alopecia and deemed suitable for DPC therapy, and patients were excluded if pregnant. Total RNA was extracted from unfractionated whole blood that had been collected in Tempus Blood RNA tubes. This clonotype was counted between two and nine times. Its recognized antigen is unknown. Base qualities are not at hand, and no much larger clone is one base apart. Preparation of the library involved RACE. Sequencing relied on a NextSeq 500. During library preparation, unique molecular identifiers were attached to individual cDNA molecules so that TCRs could be counted in a quantitative, reproducible way. Each blood RNA sample was used to sequence both TCR alpha and TCR beta chains. On the study's bioinformatics: Samples had a median of approximately 93,000 TCRs, with a range from 23,224 to 690,600. The Decombinator software suite was used to annotate the V, J and CDR3 of the TCR reads. For PS versus PT1 abundance plots, all samples were subsampled to the same number of TCRs (28,000). Expanded TCRs were defined as absent before sensitization and observed at least eight times at the 2-week time point. TCRdb cleaned the public reads at Q25 with fastp, built clones with MiXCR and kept in-frame beta chains. Entries are consolidated by CDR3 protein sequence, retaining the most common genes and DNA. These V and J calls derive from TCRdb rather than the authors' analysis. Counted in this sample were 95,000 or so distinct CDR3 sequences; 11% of them appeared once. The top ten constitute approximately 3.4% of the sample.

Source: whole blood, taken in connection with sensitization to the hapten diphenylcyclopropenone (DPC). This receptor was obtained from a woman aged 40 to 49 with alopecia areata. Some clones in this sample may be carry-over from other donors' samples.

This receptor has the CDR3 CASSMGLAGGVGTQYF. The DNA reads TGTGCCAGCAGCATGGGACTAGCGGGAGGAGTGGGTACGCAGTATTTT. The sequence joins TRBV11-2 to TRBJ2-3; the junction holds 15 bases that match TRBD2. V and J are trimmed by 5 bases and 8 bases, and the gene matches miss 8 bases of the junction. The CDR3 spans 16 residues, from the cysteine through the phenylalanine. Just CDR3 DNA is preserved here, 48 bases in frame from base 1. The CDR1 and CDR2 encoded by the germline V gene are SGHAT and FQNNGV.